The 12 T cell receptor beta chains in this list originate from one sample, sequenced in a study of shared clonotypes between healthy human individuals. The table came from immunoSEQ multiplex PCR; TCRdb's copy has only in-frame clones and leaves some out. The repertoire holds around 1.4 million clones, roughly 98.5% seen once, with approximately 0.4% in the top ten. Sequencing input: naive CD4+ T cells sorted from blood. As to subset: CD45RA+ positively selected. These TCRs come from a man aged 25-45 years in good health.

In DNA, the CDR3 is TGCGCCAGCAGCGCAAGGTCAGGACTAGCGGGAAGTGAGCAGTTCTTC. Translated, it gives CASSARSGLAGSEQFF. The chain is built from TRBV4-1 and TRBJ2-1, with 12 bases fitting TRBD2. The V gene end was trimmed by 5 bases and the J gene end by 9 bases; junction bases not matched to a gene: 11. The CDR3 contains 16 residues. Germline V gives CDR1 MGHRA, CDR2 YSYEKL.

The V and J genes are TRBV7-9 and TRBJ2-3, with D maybe TRBD2 (6 bases). The CDR3 length is 14 residues. The germline V gene has CDR1 SEHNR and CDR2 FQNEAQ (reference sequence). V was pared by 5 bases and J by 0 bases, with 9 bases between. CDR3 bases: TGTGCCAGCAGCACCCTAGCGAGCACAGATACGCAGTATTTT. Its translation: CASSTLASTDTQYF.

The V and J genes are TRBV2 and TRBJ1-1, with TRBD1 as a possible D gene (6 bases). The germline V gene has CDR1 SNHLY and CDR2 FYNNEI. Trimming removed 3 bases at V and 6 bases at J, with 17 bases between. The CDR3 is 15 amino acids. The CDR3 protein is CASSDGPRGQPEAFF. The CDR3 DNA reads as TGTGCCAGCAGTGACGGGCCGCGGGGGCAACCTGAAGCTTTCTTT.

The rearrangement joins TRBV7-9 to TRBJ2-1, with TRBD2 matching 8 bases. CDR3 length equals 14 residues. Germline CDR1 reads SEHNR; CDR2 reads FQNEAQ (reference sequence). With 0 bases clipped from V and 10 bases from J, the junction kept 5 bases outside the gene matches. CDR3: CASSLAGLAWEQFF. The CDR3 DNA reads as TGTGCCAGCAGCTTAGCCGGACTAGCTTGGGAGCAGTTCTTC.

The V and J genes are TRBV5-6 and TRBJ1-2, with 8 bases fitting TRBD1. CDR3 size: 15 residues. V lost 0 bases to trimming and J lost 4 bases; unmatched junction nucleotides: 5. Germline loops: CDR1 SGHDT, CDR2 YYEEEE. The CDR3 DNA reads as TGTGCCAGCAGCTTGGCAGACAGGGGCTCCTATGGCTACACCTTC. This gives the protein CASSLADRGSYGYTF. Looking up the rest from reference TRBV5-6 and TRBJ1-2 gives the full variable domain: DAGVTQSPTHLIKTRGQQVTLRCSPKSGHDTVSWYQQALGQGPQFIFQYYEEEERQRGNFPDRFSGHQFPNYSSELNVNALLLGDSALYLCASSLADRGSYGYTFGSGTRLTVV.

This clone was counted a single time. The CDR3 DNA sequence: TGTGCCAGCAGCGTGCGGGCGGAAGTGAATGAGCAGTTCTTC. Protein sequence: CASSVRAEVNEQFF. The chain links TRBV11-3 to TRBJ2-1, with D tentatively TRBD2 (5 bases). The CDR3 loop spans 14 amino acids. The germline gives CDR1 SGHNT, CDR2 YENEEA. V was pared by 5 bases and J by 7 bases, with 15 bases between.

The rearrangement joins TRBV15 to TRBJ2-1, with 7 bases that match TRBD1. The V and J ends lost 4 bases and 5 bases, in that order; junction bases with no gene match: 11. The CDR3 consists of 16 residues. CDR1 LNHNV and CDR2 YYDKDF come from the germline V gene (reference sequence). This CDR3 is CATSIIRTGHDNEQFF. DNA for the CDR3: TGTGCCACCAGCATTATCAGGACAGGTCACGACAATGAGCAGTTCTTC.

The J gene is TRBJ2-7, the V gene TRBV11-2, with D perhaps matching TRBD1 (6 bases). V dropped 5 bases and J dropped 4 bases, with 15 bases sitting between them. CDR3 length: 14 amino acids. Germline V lookup: CDR1 SGHAT, CDR2 FQNNGV. CDR3 DNA sequence: TGTGCCAGCAGCCACCCGCGGCAGGGGTACGAGCAGTACTTC. The encoded protein is CASSHPRQGYEQYF.

The genes are TRBV18 and TRBJ1-1; unclear D gene. Looked up from germline, CDR1 is KGHSH and CDR2 is LQKENI. V shed 3 bases and J shed 8 bases, with 16 bases lying between them. This CDR3 region has 14 residues. The CDR3 nucleotides read TGTGCCAGCTCACCTTATCTCGGCACGACAGAAGCTTTCTTT. Protein: CASSPYLGTTEAFF.

This rearrangement joins TRBV6-5 to TRBJ1-1; D perhaps matches TRBD1 (5 bases). The CDR3 is made up of 15 amino acids. Per the germline V gene, CDR1 is MNHEY and CDR2 is SVGAGI. V was shortened by 1 base and J by 8 bases, with 17 bases between the two germline ends. The CDR3 nucleotides read TGTGCCAGCAGTTACTTTTCCCAGGGCCGAGGGGAAGCTTTCTTT. It yields the protein CASSYFSQGRGEAFF.

This clone has only one observation. The V gene is TRBV7-8, the J gene TRBJ1-5, with D unclear. The CDR3 totals 15 residues. The germline V gene has CDR1 SGHVS and CDR2 FQNEAQ. The germline V and J ends were trimmed by 3 bases and 5 bases, with 14 bases remaining between them. As DNA, the CDR3 is TGTGCCAGCAGCTTCTTAATCGGAAAGGATCAGCCCCAGCATTTT. This codes for CASSFLIGKDQPQHF.

This chain connects TRBV10-3 to TRBJ2-7; D not resolved. Germline V gene sequence: CDR1 ENHRY, CDR2 SYGVKD. CDR3 size: 14 residues. CDR3 nucleotide sequence: TGTGCAACATCGACGCTAGGTCGGTCCTACGAGCAGTACTTC. As protein: CATSTLGRSYEQYF.